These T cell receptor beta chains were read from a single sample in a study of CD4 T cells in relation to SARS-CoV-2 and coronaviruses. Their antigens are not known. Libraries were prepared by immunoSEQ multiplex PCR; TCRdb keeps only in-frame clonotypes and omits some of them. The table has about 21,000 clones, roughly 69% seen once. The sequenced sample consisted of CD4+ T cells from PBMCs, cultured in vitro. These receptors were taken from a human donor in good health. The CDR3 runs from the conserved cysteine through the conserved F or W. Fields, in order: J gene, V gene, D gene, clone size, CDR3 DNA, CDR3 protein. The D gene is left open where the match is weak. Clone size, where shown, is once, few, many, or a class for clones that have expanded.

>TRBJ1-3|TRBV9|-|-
TGTGCCAGCAGCGTAGGGGGGGGGCAGTCACATGGAAACACCATATATTTT
CASSVGGGQSHGNTIYF
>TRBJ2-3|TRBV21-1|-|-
TGTGCCAGCGGGGGAGGTGATAGCGGGAGAAGGGCAGATACGCAGTATTTT
CASGGGDSGRRADTQYF
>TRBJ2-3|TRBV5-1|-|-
TGCGCCAGCAGCCGAACAGGGACCACAGATACGCAGTATTTT
CASSRTGTTDTQYF
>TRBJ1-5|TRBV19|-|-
TGTGCCAGTAGTTATGGCGGAAATAGCAATCAGCCCCAGCATTTT
CASSYGGNSNQPQHF
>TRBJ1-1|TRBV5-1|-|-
TGCGCCAGCAGCTTGGTACCACATGAAGCTTTCTTT
CASSLVPHEAFF
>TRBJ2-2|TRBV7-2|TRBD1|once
TGTGCCAGCAGCTGGACAGGGGAGGCCGGGGAGCTGTTTTTT
CASSWTGEAGELFF
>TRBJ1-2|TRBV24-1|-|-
TGTGCCACCTCCGCGGGGCGCGTCTATGGCTACACCTTC
CATSAGRVYGYTF
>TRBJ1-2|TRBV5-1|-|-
TGCGCCAGCACCGCCGACAGTGCGAACTATGGCTACACCTTC
CASTADSANYGYTF
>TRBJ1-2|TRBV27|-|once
TGTGCCAGCAGACCCACGGGACCGATCTATGGCTACACCTTC
CASRPTGPIYGYTF
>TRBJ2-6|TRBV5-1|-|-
TGCGCCAGCAGCTTGGCGCCAGACCCATACTCTGGGGCCAACGTCCTGACTTTC
CASSLAPDPYSGANVLTF
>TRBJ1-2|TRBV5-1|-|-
TGCGCCAGCAGCTATCGACAGTTATATGGCTACACCTTC
CASSYRQLYGYTF
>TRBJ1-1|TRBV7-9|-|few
TGTGCCAGCAGCCCCCGTGCAGGGATGGACACTGAAGCTTTCTTT
CASSPRAGMDTEAFF
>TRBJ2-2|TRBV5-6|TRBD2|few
TGTGCCAGCAGCCCCTTGCGGCTAGCGGGTACCGGGGAGCTGTTTTTT
CASSPLRLAGTGELFF
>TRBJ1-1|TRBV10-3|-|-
TGTGCCATCAGATCGAGGACGGAGAACACTGAAGCTTTCTTT
CAIRSRTENTEAFF
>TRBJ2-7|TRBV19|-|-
TGTGCCAGTAGCCAGGGGTTTCGGTCCTACGAGCAGTACTTC
CASSQGFRSYEQYF
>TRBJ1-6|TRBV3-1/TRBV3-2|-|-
TGTGCCAGCAGCCCCCCGGGCGGATCACCCCTCCACTTT
CASSPPGGSPLHF
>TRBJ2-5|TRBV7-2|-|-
TGTGCCAGCAACTTCGGCAAGGGGGAGACCCAGTACTTC
CASNFGKGETQYF
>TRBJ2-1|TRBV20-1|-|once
TGCAGTGCTATGGGGTACAATGAGCAGTTCTTC
CSAMGYNEQFF
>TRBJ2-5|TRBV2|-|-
TGTGCCAGCAGACTCTTTCGAGAGACCCAGTACTTC
CASRLFRETQYF
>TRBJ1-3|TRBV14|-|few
TGTGCCAGCAGCCCGCTAGGGCCTGGAAACACCATATATTTT
CASSPLGPGNTIYF
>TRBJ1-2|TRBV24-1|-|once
TGTGCCACCAGTGATGACGGGGCCCACTATGGCTACACCTTC
CATSDDGAHYGYTF
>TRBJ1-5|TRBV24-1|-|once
TGTGCCACCAGGATCAGACAGAATTGCAATCAGCCCCAGCATTTT
CATRIRQNCNQPQHF
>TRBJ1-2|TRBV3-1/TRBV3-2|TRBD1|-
TGTGCCAGCAGCCTGGGACAGGGGGCGAGTGGCTACACCTTC
CASSLGQGASGYTF
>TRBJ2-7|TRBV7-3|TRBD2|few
TGTGCCAGCAGCCTGAGAGCCGGACCAAAGGGTACTAGCGGGAGCTCCTACGAGCAGTACTTC
CASSLRAGPKGTSGSSYEQYF
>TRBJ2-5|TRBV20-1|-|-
TGCAGTGCTAGTCACGCCCAAGAGACCCAGTACTTC
CSASHAQETQYF
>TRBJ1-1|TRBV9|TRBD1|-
TGTGCCAGCAGCACCCTCACAGGGGAGGTAACTGAAGCTTTCTTT
CASSTLTGEVTEAFF
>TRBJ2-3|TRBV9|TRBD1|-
TGTGCCAGCAGCGTGCCCCTGGTCCGGGACAGGTCACCAGATACGCAGTATTTT
CASSVPLVRDRSPDTQYF
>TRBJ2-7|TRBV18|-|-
TGTGCCAGCTCCCTTGACAGGCTCTCCTACGAGCAGTACTTC
CASSLDRLSYEQYF
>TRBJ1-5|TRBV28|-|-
TGTGCCAGCAGCGGGCCTCATCAGCCCCAGCATTTT
CASSGPHQPQHF
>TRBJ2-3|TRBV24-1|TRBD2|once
TGTGCCACCAGTGAGGTACGGGAGGGCCCAGATACGCAGTATTTT
CATSEVREGPDTQYF
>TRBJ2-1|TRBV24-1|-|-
TGTGCCACCAGTGATGTACAGGGATTCTACAATGAGCAGTTCTTC
CATSDVQGFYNEQFF